Presented here are 23 T cell receptor beta chains from one specimen sequenced in a study of T cell responses to AZD1222 COVID-19 vaccine. Some clones are missing from TCRdb's copy, which holds only in-frame ones; the method was immunoSEQ multiplex PCR. The data hold about 150,000 clones, with 88% observed a single time. The sample in question was peripheral blood, obtained on day 0 of AZD1222 vaccination. Receptors were obtained from an adult in good health.

The chain uses TRBV2 and TRBJ2-1; 7 bases match TRBD1. The CDR3 runs 14 residues. The V gene's germline CDR1 is SNHLY and CDR2 FYNNEI. The V segment lost 3 bases and the J segment 4 bases; nucleotides outside the gene matches: 3. The CDR3 here is CASSDQTGYNEQFF. DNA for the CDR3: TGTGCCAGCAGTGACCAGACAGGGTACAATGAGCAGTTCTTC.

The V and J genes are TRBV6-1 and TRBJ2-1; 8 bases align to TRBD1. V shed 4 bases, J shed 9 bases, and the junction held 8 bases outside the gene matches. The CDR3 totals 14 residues. The germline CDR1 and CDR2 sequences are MNHNS and SASEGT. CDR3 protein: CASSAGQVVSEQFF. The CDR3 DNA is TGTGCCAGCAGTGCGGGACAGGTGGTTTCTGAGCAGTTCTTC.

J is TRBJ1-5 and V is TRBV7-6; 8 bases are a match to TRBD1. CDR3 length: 20 residues. Germline assignment: CDR1 SGHVS and CDR2 FNYEAQ. The V and J ends lost 6 bases and 2 bases, in that order; junction bases with no gene match: 21. The CDR3 region is CASRYQGAGASASRNQPQHF. CDR3 coding DNA: TGTGCCAGCAGGTACCAGGGGGCTGGTGCTTCAGCTTCACGCAATCAGCCCCAGCATTTT.

The V gene is TRBV5-5, the J gene TRBJ2-3; possibly TRBD1 for D (6 bases). V lost 3 bases, J lost 2 bases, and 7 bases lay in between. Germline assignment: CDR1 SGHKS and CDR2 YYEKEE (reference sequence). This CDR3 contains 13 residues. The chain's CDR3 is CASSWTDTDTQYF. DNA for the CDR3: TGTGCCAGCAGCTGGACAGACACAGATACGCAGTATTTT.

V is TRBV6-1 and J is TRBJ2-4; 7 bases agree with TRBD2. The germline gives CDR1 MNHNS, CDR2 SASEGT. Trimming took 3 bases from V and 4 from J; bases not matched to a gene: 6. The CDR3 runs 15 residues. CDR3 bases: TGTGCCAGCAGTGACGGCTCGGGGGGTAAAAACATTCAGTACTTC. This translates into CASSDGSGGKNIQYF.

In its sample, this clone was seen a few times. This chain links TRBV5-4 with TRBJ2-5; 9 positions agree with TRBD1. Germline V gene data show CDR1 as SGHNT and CDR2 as YYREEE (reference sequence). V dropped 2 bases and J dropped 2; count of bases not matched to a gene: 1. The CDR3 runs to 14 residues. The CDR3 reads CASSLGQGQETQYF. The CDR3 DNA sequence: TGTGCCAGCAGCTTAGGACAGGGGCAAGAGACCCAGTACTTC.

The chain employs TRBV19 and TRBJ1-5, with TRBD1 identical over 7 bases. Germline CDR1 and CDR2: LNHDA and SQIVND (reference sequence). With V trimmed by 5 bases and J by 4 bases, 8 bases remained unmatched. The CDR3 extends over 15 amino acids. The chain's CDR3 is CASSVDRVGNQPQHF. The DNA of the CDR3 is TGTGCCAGTAGTGTCGACAGGGTCGGAAATCAGCCCCAGCATTTT.

The chain has TRBV27 and TRBJ1-6; TRBD1 is a possible D gene (5 bases). Per germline, CDR1 MNHEY and CDR2 SMNVEV (reference sequence). Trimming removed 2 bases at V and 9 bases at J, with 14 bases between. This CDR3 comprises 15 residues. This CDR3 reads CASSLQAKGISPLHF. CDR3 DNA sequence: TGTGCCAGCAGTTTACAGGCAAAGGGGATTTCACCCCTCCACTTT.

CDR3 coding DNA: TGTGCCAGCAGTAGCCCAGTAATGAACACTGAAGCTTTCTTT. Its translation is CASSSPVMNTEAFF. The chain joins TRBV28 to TRBJ1-1; D gene unclear. V lost 5 bases to trimming and J lost 0 bases, with 10 bases between them. The CDR3 spans 14 residues. Germline V gene lookup returns CDR1 MDHEN and CDR2 SYDVKM.

The V gene is TRBV12-3 or TRBV12-4, the J gene TRBJ1-1; no firm D call. This CDR3 has 12 residues. Trimming removed 6 bases from V and 1 base from J, with 6 bases in between. The CDR3 DNA reads as TGTGCCAGCAGCTATCAGAACACTGAAGCTTTCTTT. It codes for CASSYQNTEAFF.

CDR3 coding DNA: TGTGCCAGCAGCTTGGGACCTACCTACGAGCAGTACTTC. As protein: CASSLGPTYEQYF. The genes are TRBV5-6 and TRBJ2-7; the D is unclear. The CDR3 has 13 residues. CDR1 and CDR2 (germline): SGHDT, YYEEEE. V shed 0 bases and J shed 2 bases, with 6 bases lying between them.

The chain carries TRBV6-4 and TRBJ2-3; D might be TRBD2 (6 bases). The CDR3 has 14 residues. CDR1 MRHNA and CDR2 SNTAGT come from the germline V gene. Trimming left V 6 bases short and J 2 bases short, with 12 bases between. CDR3 bases: TGTGCCAGCAGCCTTGTAGCGGACACAGATACGCAGTATTTT. Its protein product is CASSLVADTDTQYF.

The sample holds a few counts of this clone. The V call is TRBV30, the J call TRBJ1-6, with a weak D call TRBD1 (5 bases). Looked up from germline, CDR1 is GTSNPN and CDR2 is SVGIG (reference sequence). The CDR3 sequence is 12 residues long. V lost 4 bases and J lost 8, with 9 bases in between. In nucleotides, the CDR3 is TGTGCCTGGAACTTGGGGGATTCACCCCTCCACTTT. It yields the protein CAWNLGDSPLHF.

This rearrangement joins TRBV11-3 to TRBJ2-1; possible D gene TRBD2, 6 bases. Per germline, CDR1 SGHNT and CDR2 YENEEA. The CDR3 runs to 15 residues. The V and J ends lost 3 bases and 7 bases respectively, with 16 bases between them. The CDR3 DNA is TGTGCCAGCAGCTTCTTGGACGGGAGAGGGAATGAGCAGTTCTTC. As protein: CASSFLDGRGNEQFF. Variable domain in full (rest from reference TRBV11-3 and TRBJ2-1): EAGVVQSPRYKIIEKKQPVAFWCNPISGHNTLYWYLQNLGQGPELLIRYENEEAVDDSQLPKDRFSAERLKGVDSTLKIQPAELGDSAVYLCASSFLDGRGNEQFFGPGTRLTVL.

Remarks on this clone: An end of the junction does not agree with germline; a read error may underlie this. V gene TRBV7-9 combines with J gene TRBJ2-7; tentative D call: TRBD2 (7 bases). CDR1 is SEHNR, CDR2 FQNEAQ, per germline (reference sequence). CDR3 size: 13 residues. The CDR3 loop reads CASSGDGSGGSNF. The CDR3 nucleotides are TGTGCCAGCAGCGGAGACGGCTCGGGGGGCTCGAACTTC. Complete variable domain (other parts from reference TRBV7-9 and TRBJ2-7): DTGVSQNPRHKITKRGQNVTFRCDPISEHNRLYWYRQTLGQGPEFLTYFQNEAQLEKSRLLSDRFSAERPKGSFSTLEIQRTEQGDSAMYLCASSGDGSGGSNFGPGTRLTVT.

This sequence joins TRBV11-2 and TRBJ2-3, with D unresolved. Deletions cut 1 base from V and 8 bases from J, with 7 bases between. Germline V gene data show CDR1 as SGHAT and CDR2 as FQNNGV. There are 12 residues in the CDR3. The CDR3 bases are TGTGCCAGCAGCTTAGTAGTGGCTACGCAGTATTTT. Translated, it gives CASSLVVATQYF.

The chain has TRBV19 and TRBJ2-7, with a weak D call TRBD1 (6 bases). Germline CDR1 is LNHDA and CDR2 is SQIVND (reference sequence). CDR3 length: 13 amino acids. V lost 5 bases to trimming and J lost 5 bases, with 13 bases between them. CDR3 protein: CASSSDRFHEQYF. The DNA for the CDR3 is TGTGCCAGTAGTTCCGACAGGTTCCACGAGCAGTACTTC.

V and J are TRBV7-2 and TRBJ1-1; 10 bases match TRBD1. The CDR3 extends over 14 amino acids. Germline CDR1 is SGHTA and CDR2 is FQGNSA. The junction had 5 bases not matched to a gene; V was cut back by 5 bases and J by 5 bases. CDR3 sequence: CASSPWTGGTEAFF. In nucleotides, the CDR3 is TGTGCCAGCAGCCCCTGGACAGGGGGAACTGAAGCTTTCTTT.

This clone was seen only once. The chain uses TRBV11-2 and TRBJ1-1, with 11 bases identical to TRBD1. The CDR3 is 15 residues long. V shed 0 bases, J shed 4 bases, and the junction held 1 base outside the gene matches. The V gene's germline CDR1 is SGHAT and CDR2 FQNNGV. The CDR3 nucleotides are TGTGCCAGCAGCTTAGAGGGACAGGGGGGCACTGAAGCTTTCTTT. It yields the protein CASSLEGQGGTEAFF.

This rearrangement joins TRBV5-5 to TRBJ1-1, with a weak D call TRBD1 (5 bases). CDR3 size: 13 residues. The germline V gene encodes CDR1 SGHKS and CDR2 YYEKEE (reference sequence). V was clipped by 3 bases and J by 0 bases, with 6 bases between them. CDR3 DNA: TGTGCCAGCAGCTGGGGCCTGAACACTGAAGCTTTCTTT. Its protein product is CASSWGLNTEAFF.

This sequence joins TRBV30 and TRBJ1-1; no clear D. With 0 bases removed from V and 1 base from J, the gap between germline ends came to 3 bases. Germline assignment: CDR1 GTSNPN and CDR2 SVGIG (reference sequence). This CDR3 region has 12 residues. In DNA, the CDR3 is TGTGCCTGGAGTGTCACGAACACTGAAGCTTTCTTT. Amino acids: CAWSVTNTEAFF. Together with reference TRBV30 and TRBJ1-1, the CDR3 gives the full variable domain: SQTIHQWPATLVQPVGSPLSLECTVEGTSNPNLYWYRQAAGRGLQLLFYSVGIGQISSEVPQNLSASRPQDRQFILSSKKLLLSDSGFYLCAWSVTNTEAFFGQGTRLTVV.

V is TRBV27 and J is TRBJ1-1; possible D gene TRBD1, 5 bases. Per germline, CDR1 MNHEY and CDR2 SMNVEV (reference sequence). The CDR3 runs 15 residues. V was clipped by 5 bases and J by 5 bases, with 18 bases between them. The CDR3: CASSGADVVTTEAFF. CDR3 bases: TGTGCCAGCAGTGGGGCAGATGTAGTAACAACTGAAGCTTTCTTT.

The chain employs TRBV2 and TRBJ1-5, with D uncertain. The V end lost 6 bases, the J end lost 3 bases, and 15 bases lay between the germline ends. The CDR3 has 15 amino acids. The germline gives CDR1 SNHLY, CDR2 FYNNEI. The CDR3 reads CASRREAGFNQPQHF. The CDR3 DNA reads TGTGCCAGCAGGCGGGAGGCCGGGTTCAATCAGCCCCAGCATTTT.